These 17 T cell receptor beta chains share one sample of origin, sequenced in a study of siplizumab effects on memory and regulatory T cells (dated by TCRdb to between 2018 and 2021). The library was made by the immunoSEQ multiplex PCR assay. TCRdb re-hosts the immuneACCESS table, in-frame sequences only. Its copies lack some clones; in the studies checked, an unresolved V gene accounts for under half of them, and the cause for the rest is not known. The sample data list 90,000 to 140,000 clones, and just over 90% of these were observed just once. The ten largest clonotypes hold less than 0.35% of the sample. The sequencing input was CD4+ T cells sorted from blood. All receptors come from a human donor in good health.

The V gene is TRBV7-2, the J gene TRBJ1-4; D ambiguous. Trimming cost V 3 bases and J 0 bases, with 5 bases left between them. Germline V gene lookup returns CDR1 SGHTA and CDR2 FQGNSA. CDR3 length: 14 amino acids. CDR3 residues: CASSFSTTNEKLFF. DNA for the CDR3: TGTGCCAGCAGCTTCAGCACAACTAATGAAAAACTGTTTTTT.

The gene calls are TRBV2 and TRBJ1-3; D possibly corresponds to TRBD1 (6 bases). There are 14 residues in the CDR3. V lost 6 bases and J lost 1, with 10 bases in between. Per the germline V gene, CDR1 is SNHLY and CDR2 is FYNNEI. CDR3 residues: CASRPTGSGNTIYF. The CDR3 nucleotides are TGTGCCAGCAGGCCAACAGGGTCTGGAAACACCATATATTTT.

The chain employs TRBV19 and TRBJ2-2; the D gene could be TRBD1 or TRBD2 (5 bases each). CDR1 and CDR2 (germline): LNHDA, SQIVND (reference sequence). V lost 9 bases, J lost 2 bases, and 16 bases lay in between. This CDR3 contains 15 residues. The CDR3 is CASHQGRLNTGELFF. The CDR3 region has the DNA TGTGCCAGCCACCAGGGACGTCTAAACACCGGGGAGCTGTTTTTT.

A single count supports this clone. The V and J genes are TRBV13 and TRBJ1-5; 9 bases align to TRBD1. This CDR3 contains 14 residues. V was pared by 5 bases and J by 6 bases, with 5 bases of the junction left unmatched. Germline CDR1 is PRHDT and CDR2 is FYEKMQ (reference sequence). CDR3 in DNA: TGTGCCAGCAGCGCCCGACAGGGGGGTCAGCCCCAGCATTTT. Its protein product is CASSARQGGQPQHF.

V gene TRBV11-1 combines with J gene TRBJ1-1, with D perhaps TRBD1 (5 bases). V was shortened by 2 bases and J by 5 bases, with 15 bases between the two germline ends. This CDR3 has 15 amino acids. The germline V gene encodes CDR1 SGHAT and CDR2 FQDESV (reference sequence). This chain's CDR3 is CASSLRAGQGTEAFF. CDR3 in DNA: TGTGCCAGCAGCTTACGGGCAGGGCAGGGAACTGAAGCTTTCTTT.

The V and J genes are TRBV30 and TRBJ1-2; D call uncertain. V lost 0 bases and J 7 bases, leaving 9 bases between the germline ends. The V gene's germline CDR1 is GTSNPN and CDR2 SVGIG (reference sequence). The CDR3 totals 12 residues. CDR3 protein: CAWSVGLPGYTF. The CDR3 nucleotides are TGTGCCTGGAGTGTAGGTCTTCCTGGCTACACCTTC.

The J gene is TRBJ2-7, the V gene TRBV28; perhaps TRBD1 as D (6 bases). The germline V gene has CDR1 MDHEN and CDR2 SYDVKM. Trimming removed 5 bases from V and 3 bases from J, with 14 bases in between. The CDR3 covers 14 residues. CDR3 nucleotides: TGTGCCAGCAGTCTCCACAGGGTCGTCTACGAGCAGTACTTC. Residues: CASSLHRVVYEQYF.

The chain has TRBV19 and TRBJ2-3, with 7 bases lining up with TRBD2. The CDR3 spans 15 residues. The junction had 14 bases not matched to a gene; V was cut back by 10 bases and J by 4 bases. Per germline, CDR1 LNHDA and CDR2 SQIVND (reference sequence). The CDR3 here is CATSRGYAGADTQYF. The CDR3 nucleotides are TGTGCCACCAGCCGAGGATATGCGGGGGCAGATACGCAGTATTTT. Drawing the rest from reference TRBV19 and TRBJ2-3, the complete variable domain is DGGITQSPKYLFRKEGQNVTLSCEQNLNHDAMYWYRQDPGQGLRLIYYSQIVNDFQKGDIAEGYSVSREKKESFPLTVTSAQKNPTAFYLCATSRGYAGADTQYFGPGTRLTVL.

This clone showed up just once. The V and J genes are TRBV2 and TRBJ1-4; D is unclear. The CDR3 covers 15 residues. Germline CDR1 is SNHLY and CDR2 is FYNNEI. The V and J ends lost 6 bases and 8 bases respectively, with 19 bases between them. The chain's CDR3 is CASSKARRVGEKLFF. In DNA form, the CDR3 reads TGTGCCAGCAGCAAAGCTCGGAGGGTCGGAGAAAAACTGTTTTTT. Full variable domain (missing parts from reference TRBV2 and TRBJ1-4): EPEVTQTPSHQVTQMGQEVILRCVPISNHLYFYWYRQILGQKVEFLVSFYNNEISEKSEIFDDQFSVERPDGSNFTLKIRSTKLEDSAMYFCASSKARRVGEKLFFGSGTQLSVL.

This chain joins TRBV6-6 and TRBJ1-1; a possible D gene is TRBD1 (5 bases). Between the trimmed V and J ends, which lost 2 bases and 1 base, there was a span of 14 bases. CDR1 is MNHNY, CDR2 SVGAGI, per germline (reference sequence). CDR3 size: 16 residues. The CDR3, as DNA: TGTGCCAGCAGTTACCCGCAGGGCCCAAGGAACACTGAAGCTTTCTTT. Its protein product is CASSYPQGPRNTEAFF.

The V gene is TRBV20-1, the J gene TRBJ2-5; D not certain. The germline V gene encodes CDR1 DFQATT and CDR2 SNEGSKA (reference sequence). Trimming stripped 5 bases from V and 5 bases from J, with 9 bases between. This CDR3 contains 11 residues. The CDR3 sequence: CSAGFQETQYF. DNA for the CDR3: TGCAGTGCTGGCTTCCAGGAGACCCAGTACTTC.

V is TRBV11-3 and J is TRBJ2-2; 7 bases match TRBD2. Germline loops: CDR1 SGHNT, CDR2 YENEEA. Trimming cost V 5 bases and J 1 base; bases outside gene matches: 7. This CDR3 contains 16 residues. CDR3 region: CASSPDPGGNTGELFF. Written as DNA, the CDR3 is TGTGCCAGCAGCCCAGATCCGGGAGGGAACACCGGGGAGCTGTTTTTT.

The J gene is TRBJ1-3, the V gene TRBV29-1; no clear D. Germline V lookup: CDR1 SQVTM, CDR2 ANQGSEA. V shed 3 bases and J shed 3 bases, with 3 bases lying between them. The CDR3 length is 11 residues. The CDR3 coding sequence is TGCAGCGTTGATAGTGGAAACACCATATATTTT. Protein: CSVDSGNTIYF. The full variable domain, rest sourced from reference TRBV29-1 and TRBJ1-3, is SAVISQKPSRDICQRGTSLTIQCQVDSQVTMMFWYRQQPGQSLTLIATANQGSEATYESGFVIDKFPISRPNLTFSTLTVSNMSPEDSSIYLCSVDSGNTIYFGEGSWLTVV.

This clone was picked up a small number of times. The chain recombines TRBV15 with TRBJ2-7, with D perhaps TRBD1 or TRBD2 (5 bases each). This CDR3 region has 14 residues. The V and J ends lost 0 bases and 9 bases respectively, with 15 bases between them. The V gene's germline CDR1 is LNHNV and CDR2 YYDKDF (reference sequence). Here the CDR3 DNA reads TGTGCCACCAGCAGAGATGGGAACGGGGCCTCGCAGTACTTC. Amino acid sequence: CATSRDGNGASQYF.

This chain links TRBV5-1 with TRBJ2-5; no firm D call. V was pared by 0 bases and J by 4 bases, with 10 bases between. The CDR3 length is 14 residues. CDR1 SGHRS and CDR2 YFSETQ come from the germline V gene. This CDR3 is CASSLGNPGETQYF. In DNA form, the CDR3 reads TGCGCCAGCAGCTTGGGTAATCCCGGAGAGACCCAGTACTTC.

The chain has TRBV7-2 and TRBJ1-3, with a possible D match to TRBD1 (5 bases). Deletions cut 7 bases from V and 7 bases from J, with 17 bases between. The CDR3 spans 14 residues. Germline V gene lookup returns CDR1 SGHTA and CDR2 FQGNSA. The CDR3 loop reads CASTYRQGGNTIYF. CDR3 coding DNA: TGTGCCAGCACCTACCGTCAGGGTGGGAACACCATATATTTT.

The chain carries TRBV5-4 and TRBJ2-1; no clear D gene. Germline loops: CDR1 SGHNT, CDR2 YYREEE (reference sequence). The CDR3 loop spans 11 amino acids. V was shortened by 2 bases and J by 8 bases, with 5 bases between the two germline ends. CDR3 nucleotide sequence: TGTGCCAGCAGCTTCATGGATGAGCAGTTCTTC. Translated: CASSFMDEQFF. Filled out from reference TRBV5-4 and TRBJ2-1, the complete variable domain reads ETGVTQSPTHLIKTRGQQVTLRCSSQSGHNTVSWYQQALGQGPQFIFQYYREEENGRGNFPPRFSGLQFPNYSSELNVNALELDDSALYLCASSFMDEQFFGPGTRLTVL.